The 21 T cell receptor beta chains listed next were all sequenced from one sample in a study of identical twins. MiXCR was run by TCRdb on the 5' RACE reads, yielding one entry per CDR3 protein. This sample has 500,000 or so distinct CDR3 sequences; approximately 22% occur once, and the top ten carry around 0.91%. This sample was shared with a second study, whose subject was T cells expressing NK-cell markers.

Source material: CD4+ T cells sorted from blood. The receptor source for this set is a woman between 18 and 30 years old in good health.

This clonotype has at least ten counts. V usage is TRBV6-5 and J usage is TRBJ2-5; TRBD1 or TRBD2 may be the D gene (5 bases each). The germline gives CDR1 MNHEY, CDR2 SVGAGI. Trimming shortened V by 2 bases and J by 5 bases, and 6 bases separated the two germline ends. This CDR3 spans 12 amino acids. The CDR3: CASSYEGETQYF. The CDR3 coding sequence is TGTGCCAGCAGTTACGAGGGGGAGACCCAGTACTTC.

The chain employs TRBV20-1 and TRBJ2-7; 9 nucleotides align to TRBD2. The CDR3 is 15 residues long. In germline, CDR1 is DFQATT, CDR2 SNEGSKA (reference sequence). The junction had 11 bases not matched to a gene; V was cut back by 2 bases and J by 6 bases. The CDR3 DNA reads as TGCAGTGCTAGATCTAGCGGGGACGGCCACCCCGAGCAGTACTTC. This translates into CSARSSGDGHPEQYF.

This clonotype was recorded a few times. The chain recombines TRBV6-2 or TRBV6-3 with TRBJ2-7; D gene unclear. This CDR3 comprises 11 residues. Trimming shortened V by 5 bases and J by 5 bases, and 7 bases separated the two germline ends. Per germline, CDR1 MNHEY and CDR2 SVGEGT. The CDR3 DNA is TGTGCCAGCAGTGACCTTGACGAGCAGTACTTC. This encodes CASSDLDEQYF.

This rearrangement joins TRBV7-3 to TRBJ1-1; 9 bases are a match to TRBD1. Germline-derived CDR1 and CDR2 are SGHTA and FQGTGA. The CDR3 is 14 amino acids. With V trimmed by 5 bases and J by 5 bases, 6 bases remained unmatched. The CDR3 protein is CASSVTGGGTEAFF. For the CDR3, the DNA is TGTGCCAGCAGCGTGACAGGGGGAGGGACTGAAGCTTTCTTT.

This clonotype was seen only a few times. The J gene is TRBJ2-1, the V gene TRBV7-2; no clear D. The CDR3 spans 15 residues. Germline-derived CDR1 and CDR2 are SGHTA and FQGNSA. The germline V and J ends were trimmed by 5 bases and 5 bases, with 16 bases remaining between them. CDR3 in DNA: TGTGCCAGCAGCGCCCTCGGAAGGTATCACAATGAGCAGTTCTTC. It yields the protein CASSALGRYHNEQFF. Filled out from reference TRBV7-2 and TRBJ2-1, the complete variable domain reads GAGVSQSPSNKVTEKGKDVELRCDPISGHTALYWYRQSLGQGLEFLIYFQGNSAPDKSGLPSDRFSAERTGGSVSTLTIQRTQQEDSAVYLCASSALGRYHNEQFFGPGTRLTVL.

The chain employs TRBV7-2 and TRBJ2-2; D gene uncertain. The CDR3 contains 16 residues. Germline V gene lookup returns CDR1 SGHTA and CDR2 FQGNSA. V was trimmed by 2 bases and J by 4 bases, leaving 14 bases between them. CDR3 bases: TGTGCCAGCAGCTTAAGTGGACGGATTCGCACCGGGGAGCTGTTTTTT. It codes for CASSLSGRIRTGELFF. The entire variable domain, with the rest obtained from reference TRBV7-2 and TRBJ2-2, is as follows: GAGVSQSPSNKVTEKGKDVELRCDPISGHTALYWYRQSLGQGLEFLIYFQGNSAPDKSGLPSDRFSAERTGGSVSTLTIQRTQQEDSAVYLCASSLSGRIRTGELFFGEGSRLTVL.

There are a few counts of this clonotype. This chain links TRBV20-1 with TRBJ2-5, with D possibly being TRBD2 (6 bases). The CDR3 runs to 14 residues. Germline CDR1 and CDR2: DFQATT and SNEGSKA (reference sequence). CDR3 sequence reads: CGVAGRGIQETQYF. Written as DNA, the CDR3 is TGCGGCGTCGCAGGGCGGGGAATCCAAGAGACCCAGTACTTC.

The chain employs TRBV6-1 and TRBJ2-7, with D maybe TRBD1 (6 bases). Germline CDR1 MNHNS, CDR2 SASEGT. The CDR3 is made up of 14 amino acids. Between the trimmed V and J ends, which lost 11 bases and 3 bases, there was a span of 20 bases. The CDR3 nucleotides are TGTGCCCGCAAAAGAACCTGGACAGTCTACGAGCAGTACTTC. Translating gives CARKRTWTVYEQYF.

The rearrangement uses TRBV12-3 or TRBV12-4 and TRBJ2-7; D possibly uses TRBD1 or TRBD2 (5 bases each). Trimming removed 3 bases from V and 5 bases from J, with 14 bases in between. The CDR3 loop spans 14 amino acids. The chain's CDR3 is CASSFPPGTHEQYF. The CDR3 nucleotides are TGTGCCAGCAGTTTTCCCCCAGGGACGCACGAGCAGTACTTC.

The V gene is TRBV7-2, the J gene TRBJ2-2; D tentatively fits TRBD1 or TRBD2 (5 bases each). The CDR3 extends over 15 amino acids. Trimming removed 0 bases at V and 6 bases at J, with 11 bases between. Germline CDR1 SGHTA, CDR2 FQGNSA. The CDR3 loop reads CASSLAGTIPGELFF. CDR3 DNA sequence: TGTGCCAGCAGCTTAGCAGGGACGATACCCGGGGAGCTGTTTTTT.

The gene calls are TRBV20-1 and TRBJ2-2; D gene ambiguous. Germline V gene data show CDR1 as DFQATT and CDR2 as SNEGSKA (reference sequence). With 1 base removed from V and 2 bases from J, the gap between germline ends came to 11 bases. This CDR3 is built from 15 residues. CDR3: CSARVGSRNTGELFF. The CDR3 DNA reads TGCAGTGCTAGAGTCGGTAGCAGAAACACCGGGGAGCTGTTTTTT.

In DNA, the CDR3 is TGCAGTGCTACGACCCTATCCGGGGAGCTGTTTTTT. Protein: CSATTLSGELFF. J is TRBJ2-2 and V is TRBV20-1; D gene uncertain. Germline V gene data show CDR1 as DFQATT and CDR2 as SNEGSKA (reference sequence). Between the trimmed V and J ends, which lost 4 bases and 6 bases, there was a span of 9 bases. The CDR3 is 12 residues long.

The genes are TRBV7-2 and TRBJ2-5, with TRBD2 identical over 9 bases. Germline V lookup: CDR1 SGHTA, CDR2 FQGNSA. The CDR3 is 17 amino acids. V lost 1 base, J lost 2 bases, and 8 bases stayed unmatched. The CDR3 DNA is TGTGCCAGCAGCTTAGGGGTAGCGGGAGCGGGTCAAGAGACCCAGTACTTC. It is translated as CASSLGVAGAGQETQYF.

The table lists this clonotype with a few counts. This chain links TRBV27 with TRBJ2-1; D is unresolved. The CDR3 runs to 16 residues. The V end lost 3 bases, the J end lost 4 bases, and 16 bases lay between the germline ends. The V gene's germline CDR1 is MNHEY and CDR2 SMNVEV (reference sequence). CDR3 bases: TGTGCCAGCAGTTTGACAATTCCCACTACTTACAATGAGCAGTTCTTC. This sequence encodes CASSLTIPTTYNEQFF.

The rearrangement joins TRBV7-9 to TRBJ1-2; perhaps TRBD1 as D (5 bases). Trimming removed 0 bases at V and 4 bases at J, with 15 bases between. In germline, CDR1 is SEHNR, CDR2 FQNEAQ (reference sequence). The CDR3 covers 16 residues. The CDR3 DNA reads as TGTGCCAGCAGCTTAGCGTCTGGCAGGGCGGCCTATGGCTACACCTTC. This codes for CASSLASGRAAYGYTF.

This clonotype was recorded many times. The chain joins TRBV4-1 to TRBJ2-3; either TRBD1 or TRBD2 may supply D (5 bases each). CDR3 length: 12 amino acids. Trimming took 8 bases from V and 3 from J, leaving 9 bases between them. CDR1 and CDR2 (germline): MGHRA, YSYEKL. CDR3: CASEGRTDTQYF. The DNA of the CDR3 is TGCGCCAGCGAGGGACGGACAGATACGCAGTATTTT.

This clonotype was counted at least ten times. The rearrangement uses TRBV9 and TRBJ1-5; D unclear. Trimming took 0 bases from V and 5 from J, leaving 6 bases between them. CDR1 and CDR2 (germline): SGDLS, YYNGEE. The CDR3 covers 13 residues. The DNA of the CDR3 is TGTGCCAGCAGCGTAGATCAGGATCAGCCCCAGCATTTT. This encodes CASSVDQDQPQHF.

In its sample, this clonotype was seen a few times. V is TRBV11-1 and J is TRBJ2-7, with 12 positions matching TRBD2. From germline, CDR1 is SGHAT and CDR2 FQDESV (reference sequence). The CDR3 is made up of 18 amino acids. V shed 5 bases and J 2 bases; nucleotides not matched to a gene: 13. CDR3 protein: CASSPSGLAGGRAYEQYF. The CDR3 DNA reads TGTGCCAGCAGCCCTTCGGGGCTAGCGGGAGGGAGGGCCTACGAGCAGTACTTC.

The rearrangement links TRBV6-5 to TRBJ2-1; possibly TRBD2 for D (6 bases). CDR1 and CDR2 (germline): MNHEY, SVGAGI. With 6 bases removed from V and 4 bases from J, the gap between germline ends came to 16 bases. The CDR3 sequence is 15 residues long. CDR3 in amino acids: CASRYRLGGYNEQFF. Here the CDR3 DNA reads TGTGCCAGCAGATACCGATTGGGGGGTTACAATGAGCAGTTCTTC.

The chain carries TRBV12-3 or TRBV12-4 and TRBJ2-3, with a weak D call TRBD2 (6 bases). With 5 bases removed from V and 0 bases from J, the gap between germline ends came to 18 bases. The CDR3 totals 17 residues. The CDR3 DNA follows: TGTGCCAGCAGTCTCCGACGGACTACCCTGAGCACAGATACGCAGTATTTT. Amino acids: CASSLRRTTLSTDTQYF.

This clonotype was counted only a few times. The chain employs TRBV20-1 and TRBJ1-6; 8 bases map to TRBD1. The CDR3 runs to 14 residues. Trimming cost V 3 bases and J 7 bases; bases outside gene matches: 5. CDR1 and CDR2 (germline): DFQATT, SNEGSKA (reference sequence). This CDR3 is CSASGTGNNSPLHF. For the CDR3, the DNA is TGCAGTGCTAGCGGGACAGGCAACAATTCACCCCTCCACTTT.